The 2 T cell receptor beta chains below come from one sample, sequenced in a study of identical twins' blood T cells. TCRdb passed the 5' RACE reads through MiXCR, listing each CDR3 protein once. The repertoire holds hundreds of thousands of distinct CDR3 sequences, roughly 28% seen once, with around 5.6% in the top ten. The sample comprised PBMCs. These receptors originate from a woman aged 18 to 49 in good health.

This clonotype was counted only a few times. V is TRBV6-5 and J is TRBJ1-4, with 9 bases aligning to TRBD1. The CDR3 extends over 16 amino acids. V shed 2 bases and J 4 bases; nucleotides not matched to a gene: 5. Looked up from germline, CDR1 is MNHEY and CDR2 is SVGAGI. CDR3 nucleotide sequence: TGTGCCAGCAGTTACACAACAGGGGGCGTTAATGAAAAACTGTTTTTT. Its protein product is CASSYTTGGVNEKLFF.

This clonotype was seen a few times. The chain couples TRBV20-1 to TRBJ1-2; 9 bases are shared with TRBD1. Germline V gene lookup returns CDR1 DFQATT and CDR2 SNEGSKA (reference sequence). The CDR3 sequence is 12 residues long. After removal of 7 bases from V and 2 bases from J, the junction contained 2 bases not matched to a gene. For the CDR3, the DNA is TGCAGTGGACAGGGGGGAAACTATGGCTACACCTTC. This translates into CSGQGGNYGYTF.